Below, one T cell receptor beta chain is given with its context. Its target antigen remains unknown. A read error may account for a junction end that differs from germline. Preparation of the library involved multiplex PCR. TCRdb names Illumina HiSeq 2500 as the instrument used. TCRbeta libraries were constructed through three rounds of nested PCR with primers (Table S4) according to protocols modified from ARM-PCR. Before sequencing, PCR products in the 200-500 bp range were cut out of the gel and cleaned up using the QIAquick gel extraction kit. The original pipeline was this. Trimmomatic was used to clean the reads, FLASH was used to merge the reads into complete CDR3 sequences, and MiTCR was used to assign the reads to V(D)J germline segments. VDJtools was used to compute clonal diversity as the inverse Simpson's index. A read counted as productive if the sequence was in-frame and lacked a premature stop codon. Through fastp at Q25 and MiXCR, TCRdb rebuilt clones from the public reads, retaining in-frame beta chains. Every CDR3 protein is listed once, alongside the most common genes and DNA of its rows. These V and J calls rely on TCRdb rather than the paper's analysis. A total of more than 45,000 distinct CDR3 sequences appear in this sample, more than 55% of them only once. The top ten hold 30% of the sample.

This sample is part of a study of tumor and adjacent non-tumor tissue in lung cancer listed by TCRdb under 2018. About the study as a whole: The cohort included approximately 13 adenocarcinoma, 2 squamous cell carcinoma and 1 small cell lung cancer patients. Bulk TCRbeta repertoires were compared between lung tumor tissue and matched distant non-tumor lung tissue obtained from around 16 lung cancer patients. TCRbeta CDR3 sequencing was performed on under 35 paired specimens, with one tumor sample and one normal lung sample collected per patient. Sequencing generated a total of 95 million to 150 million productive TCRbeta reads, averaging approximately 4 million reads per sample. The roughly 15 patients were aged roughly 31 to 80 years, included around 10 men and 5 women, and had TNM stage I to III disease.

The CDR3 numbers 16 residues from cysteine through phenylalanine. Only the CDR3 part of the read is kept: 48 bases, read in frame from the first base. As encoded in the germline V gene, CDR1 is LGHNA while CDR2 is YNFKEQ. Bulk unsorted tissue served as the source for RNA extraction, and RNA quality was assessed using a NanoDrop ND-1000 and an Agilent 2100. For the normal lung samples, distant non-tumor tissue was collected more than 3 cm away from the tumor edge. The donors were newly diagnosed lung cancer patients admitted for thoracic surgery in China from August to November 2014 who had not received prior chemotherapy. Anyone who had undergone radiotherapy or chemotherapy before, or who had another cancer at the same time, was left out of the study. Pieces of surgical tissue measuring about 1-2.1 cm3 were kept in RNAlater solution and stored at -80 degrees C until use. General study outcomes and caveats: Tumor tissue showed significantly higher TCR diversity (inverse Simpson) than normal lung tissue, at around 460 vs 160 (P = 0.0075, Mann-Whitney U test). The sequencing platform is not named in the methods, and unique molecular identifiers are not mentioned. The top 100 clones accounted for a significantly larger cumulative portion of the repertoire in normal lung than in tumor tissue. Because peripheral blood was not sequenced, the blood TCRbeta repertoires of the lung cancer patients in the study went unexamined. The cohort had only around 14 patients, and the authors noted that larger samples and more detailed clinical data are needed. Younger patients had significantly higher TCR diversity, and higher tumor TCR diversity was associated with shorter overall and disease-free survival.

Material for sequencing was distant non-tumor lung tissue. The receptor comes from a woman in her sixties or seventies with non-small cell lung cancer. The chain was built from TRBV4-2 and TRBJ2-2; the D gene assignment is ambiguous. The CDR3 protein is CASSQDWATNIGELFF. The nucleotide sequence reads TGTGCAAGTAGCCAAGATTGGGCCACGAACATCGGGGAGCTGTTTTTT.